This T cell receptor beta chain was profiled in a study of T cell responses to AZD1222 COVID-19 vaccine. Per the germline V gene, CDR1 is MNHNY and CDR2 is SVGAGI (reference sequence). V lost 2 bases and J lost 7; bases outside the gene matches: 7. The CDR3 totals 15 residues. Measured with immunoSEQ multiplex PCR; TCRdb has only the in-frame clones, and not every one. The sample records around 150,000 clones, about 93% being singletons. Sequencing used peripheral blood, obtained 28 days after the second AZD1222 dose. This clonotype was sampled from an adult who received the AZD1222 COVID-19 vaccine. The genes are TRBV6-6 and TRBJ1-5, with 8 bases matching TRBD1. CDR3 sequence: CASSYVQTGVQPQHF. In DNA, the CDR3 is TGTGCCAGCAGTTACGTGCAGACAGGGGTCCAGCCCCAGCATTTT.